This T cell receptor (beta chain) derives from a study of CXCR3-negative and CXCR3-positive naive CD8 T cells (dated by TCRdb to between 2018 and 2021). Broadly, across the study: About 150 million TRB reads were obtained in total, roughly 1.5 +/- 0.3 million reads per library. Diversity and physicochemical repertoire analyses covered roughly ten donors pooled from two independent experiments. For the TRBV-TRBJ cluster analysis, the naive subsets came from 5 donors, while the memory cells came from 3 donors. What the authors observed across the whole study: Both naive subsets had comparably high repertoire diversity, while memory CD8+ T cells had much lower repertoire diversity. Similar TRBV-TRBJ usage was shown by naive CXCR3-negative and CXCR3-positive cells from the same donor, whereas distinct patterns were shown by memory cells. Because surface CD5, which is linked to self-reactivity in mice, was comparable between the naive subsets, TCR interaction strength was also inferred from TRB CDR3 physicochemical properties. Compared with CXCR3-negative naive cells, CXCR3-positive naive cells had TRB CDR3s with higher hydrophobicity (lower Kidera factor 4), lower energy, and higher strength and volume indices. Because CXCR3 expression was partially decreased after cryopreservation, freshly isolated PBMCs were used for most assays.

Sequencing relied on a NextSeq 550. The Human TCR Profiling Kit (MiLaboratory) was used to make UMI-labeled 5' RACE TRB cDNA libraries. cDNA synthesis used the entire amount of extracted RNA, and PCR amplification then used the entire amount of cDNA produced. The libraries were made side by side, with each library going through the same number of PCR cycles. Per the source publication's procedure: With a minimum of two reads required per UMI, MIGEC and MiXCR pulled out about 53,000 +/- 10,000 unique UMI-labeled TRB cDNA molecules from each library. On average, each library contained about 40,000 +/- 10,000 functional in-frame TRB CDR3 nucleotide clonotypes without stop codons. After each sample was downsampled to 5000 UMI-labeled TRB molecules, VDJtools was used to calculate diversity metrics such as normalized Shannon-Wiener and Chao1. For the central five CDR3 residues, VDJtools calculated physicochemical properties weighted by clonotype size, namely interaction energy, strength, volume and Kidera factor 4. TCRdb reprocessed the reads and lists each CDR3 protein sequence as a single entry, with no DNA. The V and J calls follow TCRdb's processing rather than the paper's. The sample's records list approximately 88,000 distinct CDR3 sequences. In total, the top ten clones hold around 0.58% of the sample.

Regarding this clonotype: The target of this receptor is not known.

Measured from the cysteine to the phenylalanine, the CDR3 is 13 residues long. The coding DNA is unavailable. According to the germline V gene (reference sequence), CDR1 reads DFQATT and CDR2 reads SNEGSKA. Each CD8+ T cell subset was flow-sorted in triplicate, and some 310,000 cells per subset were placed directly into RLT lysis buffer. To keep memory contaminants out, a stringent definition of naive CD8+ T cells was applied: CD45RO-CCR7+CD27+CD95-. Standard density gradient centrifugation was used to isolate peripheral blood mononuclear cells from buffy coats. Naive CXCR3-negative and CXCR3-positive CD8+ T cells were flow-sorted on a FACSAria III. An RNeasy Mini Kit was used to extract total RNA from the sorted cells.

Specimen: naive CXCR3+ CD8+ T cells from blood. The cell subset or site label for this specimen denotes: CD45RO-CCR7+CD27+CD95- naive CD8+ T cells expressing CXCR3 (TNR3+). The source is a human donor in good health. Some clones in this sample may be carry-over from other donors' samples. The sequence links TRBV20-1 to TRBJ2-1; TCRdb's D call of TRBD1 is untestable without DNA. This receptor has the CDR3 CSAPTTGYNEQFF.